One T cell receptor (beta chain) is described in this entry. Its antigen has not been determined. A read error may be the cause here, since a much bigger clone is one base away. V lost 6 bases and J lost 5 bases, and the count of bases not matched to a germline gene is 7. The CDR3 has 14 amino acids, counting the end cysteine and phenylalanine. Only the CDR3 region is kept as DNA, spanning 42 bases read in frame from base 1. Based on the germline V gene, the CDR1 and CDR2 sequences are SGHVS and FQNEAQ. Libraries of naive CD8 T cells were built from about 20,000 to 1,000,000 sorted cells, with 10%, 30% or 50% of the purified RNA used. Naive CD8 T cells were FACS-sorted as CD8+CD4-CCR7+CD45RA+ on a BD FACSAria II into RLT Plus buffer. Approximately 9 TCR copies' worth of Jurkat RNA were spiked into about 20,000-1,100,000 naive CD8 T cell samples to test detection sensitivity. CD8 T cells were enriched using RosetteSep CD8+ T Cell Enrichment Cocktail and Ficoll-Paque, and the enriched cells then underwent ACK red cell lysis.

The sample originates from a study of molecular identifiers for immune sequencing clone quantification (dated by TCRdb to the late 2010s). For context, the study as a whole: In a replicate experiment, RNA from around 20,000 or 100,000 naive CD8 T cells was split into five aliquots, four of which were sequenced. This methods study used CD8 T cells to benchmark TCR RNA copy counting and molecular-identifier clustering-based TCR repertoire sequencing (MIDCIRS). Paper-wide results and their limitations: In CMV-specific effector cells, clones with more than 20 RNA copies accounted for over 97% of molecules, whereas in naive cells such clones accounted for under 1%. Modeling estimated 3 to 3.5 recovered TCR RNA copies per cell, compared with about 10 by digital PCR, which implies 30% to 35% capture efficiency. The naive libraries included spiked-in Jurkat TCR RNA (about ten copies' worth), and this Jurkat TCR RNA is not part of the donor repertoire. When barcode sub-clustering was omitted, TCR diversity was inflated by chimeric consensus sequences, with chimeras reaching as high as 47%. A single cell's worth of spiked-in Jurkat TCR RNA was reported detectable even among under 1.3 million naive CD8 T cells. Identical TCR molecules sharing a barcode could cause highly expanded clone sizes to be underestimated.

Library preparation was by PCR. The sample was run on an Illumina HiSeq 4000. Bulk TCR libraries were generated as previously described, with the TCR primers listed in Table S5 used. Total RNA was purified with the Qiagen AllPrep DNA/RNA kit. Reads from multiple sequencing runs of the same library were pooled before analysis. In the authors' own workflow: Reads were retained only if the reads had an exact TCR constant sequence, and the retained reads were trimmed to 150 nt and grouped according to their 12-nt molecular barcodes. Within each barcode group, reads were sub-clustered at a 15% Levenshtein threshold, and quality-weighted consensus sequences were built per RNA molecule. Non-functional sequences were discarded, and so were lower-count sequences lying one edit away from another sequence. Barcode sub-clusters with fewer than 20% of the maximum read count were removed, based on fitting two negative binomial distributions. TCRdb applied fastp at Q25 and MiXCR to the public reads, then kept only in-frame beta chains. Each entry is one CDR3 protein sequence, shown with its most common DNA and genes. TCRdb's processing, not the study's, gives the V and J calls here. The sample yields some 70,000 distinct CDR3 sequences; 15% to 20% were counted once. The ten largest clones add up to roughly 1.5% of the sample.

The receptor chain draws on TRBV7-8 and TRBJ2-5; 9 central nucleotides agree with TRBD1. The TCR sequence derives from a human donor in good health. Some libraries in this study had Jurkat cell RNA spiked in. The sequencing sample was made of naive CD8+ T cells from blood, with Jurkat cell RNA spiked in. The cell subset or site label, as the study defines it: FACS-sorted CD8+CD4-CCR7+CD45RA+ naive T cells. The CDR3 region reads CASRGTGTGETQYF. The DNA is TGTGCCAGCAGAGGTACCGGGACAGGGGAGACCCAGTACTTC.